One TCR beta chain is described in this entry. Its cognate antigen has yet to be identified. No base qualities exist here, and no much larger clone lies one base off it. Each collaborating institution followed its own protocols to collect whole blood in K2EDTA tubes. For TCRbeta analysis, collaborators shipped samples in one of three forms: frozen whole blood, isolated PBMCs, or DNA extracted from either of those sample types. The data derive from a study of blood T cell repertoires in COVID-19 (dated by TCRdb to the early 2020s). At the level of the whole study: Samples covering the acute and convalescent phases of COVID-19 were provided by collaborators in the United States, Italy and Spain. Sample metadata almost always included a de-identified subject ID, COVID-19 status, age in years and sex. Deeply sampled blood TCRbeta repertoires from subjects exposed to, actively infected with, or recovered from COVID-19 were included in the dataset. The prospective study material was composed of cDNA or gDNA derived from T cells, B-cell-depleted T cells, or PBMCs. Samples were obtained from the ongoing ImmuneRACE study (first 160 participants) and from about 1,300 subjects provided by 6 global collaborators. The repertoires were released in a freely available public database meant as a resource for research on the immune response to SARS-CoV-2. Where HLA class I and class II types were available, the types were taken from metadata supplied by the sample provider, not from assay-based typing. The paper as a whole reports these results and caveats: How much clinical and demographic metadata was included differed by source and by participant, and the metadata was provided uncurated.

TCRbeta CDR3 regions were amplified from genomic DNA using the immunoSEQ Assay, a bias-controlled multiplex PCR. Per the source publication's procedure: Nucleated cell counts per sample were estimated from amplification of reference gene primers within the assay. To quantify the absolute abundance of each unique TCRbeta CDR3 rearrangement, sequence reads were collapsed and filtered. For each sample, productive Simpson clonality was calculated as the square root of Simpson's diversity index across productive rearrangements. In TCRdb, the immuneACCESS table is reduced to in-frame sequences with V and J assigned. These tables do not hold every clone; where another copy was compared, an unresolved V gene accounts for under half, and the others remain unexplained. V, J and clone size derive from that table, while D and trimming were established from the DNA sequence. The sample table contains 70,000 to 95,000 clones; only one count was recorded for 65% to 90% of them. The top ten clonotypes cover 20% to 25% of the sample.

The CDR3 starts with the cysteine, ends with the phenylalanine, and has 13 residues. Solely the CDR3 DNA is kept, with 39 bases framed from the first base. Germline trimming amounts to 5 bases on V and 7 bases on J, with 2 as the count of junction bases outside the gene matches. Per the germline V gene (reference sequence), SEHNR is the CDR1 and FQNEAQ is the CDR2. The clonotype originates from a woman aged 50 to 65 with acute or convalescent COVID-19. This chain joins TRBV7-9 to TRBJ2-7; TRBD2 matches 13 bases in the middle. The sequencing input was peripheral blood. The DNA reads TGTGCCAGCAGCCGGGGACTAGCGGGAGAGCAGTACTTC. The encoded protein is CASSRGLAGEQYF. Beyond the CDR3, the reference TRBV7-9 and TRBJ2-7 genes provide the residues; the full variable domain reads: DTGVSQNPRHKITKRGQNVTFRCDPISEHNRLYWYRQTLGQGPEFLTYFQNEAQLEKSRLLSDRFSAERPKGSFSTLEIQRTEQGDSAMYLCASSRGLAGEQYFGPGTRLTVT.